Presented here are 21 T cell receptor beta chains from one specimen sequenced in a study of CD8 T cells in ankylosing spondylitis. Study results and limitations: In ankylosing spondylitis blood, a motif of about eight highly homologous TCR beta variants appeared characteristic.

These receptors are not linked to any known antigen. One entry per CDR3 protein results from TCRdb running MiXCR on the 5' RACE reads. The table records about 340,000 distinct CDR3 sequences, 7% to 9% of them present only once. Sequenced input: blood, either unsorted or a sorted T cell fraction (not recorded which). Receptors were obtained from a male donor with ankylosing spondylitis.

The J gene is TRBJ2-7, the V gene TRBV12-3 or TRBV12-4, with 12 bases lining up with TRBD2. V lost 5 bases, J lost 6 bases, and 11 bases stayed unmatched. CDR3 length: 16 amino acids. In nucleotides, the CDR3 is TGTGCCAGCAGTCCTATGGGACTAGCGGGTCCGGGCGAGCAGTACTTC. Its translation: CASSPMGLAGPGEQYF.

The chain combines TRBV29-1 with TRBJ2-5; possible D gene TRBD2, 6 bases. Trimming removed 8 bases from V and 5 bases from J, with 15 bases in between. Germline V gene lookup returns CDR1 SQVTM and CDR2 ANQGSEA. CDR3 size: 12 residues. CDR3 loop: CSSRGGRETQYF. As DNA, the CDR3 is TGCAGCTCCCGTGGTGGGAGGGAGACCCAGTACTTC.

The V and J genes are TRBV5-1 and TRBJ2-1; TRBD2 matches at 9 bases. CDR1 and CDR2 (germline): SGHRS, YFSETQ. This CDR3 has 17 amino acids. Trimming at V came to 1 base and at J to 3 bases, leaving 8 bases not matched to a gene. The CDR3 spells CASSLFSSGIDYNEQFF. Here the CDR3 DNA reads TGCGCCAGCAGCTTGTTTTCTAGCGGGATTGACTACAATGAGCAGTTCTTC.

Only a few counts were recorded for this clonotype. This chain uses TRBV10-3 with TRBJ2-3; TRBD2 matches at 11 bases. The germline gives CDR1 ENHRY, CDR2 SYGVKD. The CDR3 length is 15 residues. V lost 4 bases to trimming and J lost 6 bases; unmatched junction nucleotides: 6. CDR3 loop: CAISVASGRSDTQYF. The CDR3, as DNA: TGTGCCATCAGTGTCGCTAGCGGGAGGTCGGATACGCAGTATTTT.

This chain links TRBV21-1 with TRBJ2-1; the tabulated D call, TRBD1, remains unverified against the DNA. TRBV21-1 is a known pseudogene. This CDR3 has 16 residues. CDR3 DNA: TGTGCCAGCAGCAAAGGAGGGGGGCGAAAAAACAATGAGCAGTTCTTC. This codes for CASSKGGGRKNNEQFF.

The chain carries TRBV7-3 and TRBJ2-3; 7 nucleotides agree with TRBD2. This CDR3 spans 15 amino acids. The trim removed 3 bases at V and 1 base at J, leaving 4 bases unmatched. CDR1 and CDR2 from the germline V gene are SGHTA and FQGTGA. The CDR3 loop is CASSFQGGRTDTQYF. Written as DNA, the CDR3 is TGTGCCAGCAGCTTTCAGGGAGGGCGCACAGATACGCAGTATTTT.

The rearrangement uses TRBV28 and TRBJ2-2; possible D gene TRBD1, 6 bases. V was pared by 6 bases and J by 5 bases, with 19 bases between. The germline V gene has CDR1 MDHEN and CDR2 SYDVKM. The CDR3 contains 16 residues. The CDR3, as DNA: TGTGCCAGCAGGCCACAGGGAAGGGAACATACCGGGGAGCTGTTTTTT. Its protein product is CASRPQGREHTGELFF.

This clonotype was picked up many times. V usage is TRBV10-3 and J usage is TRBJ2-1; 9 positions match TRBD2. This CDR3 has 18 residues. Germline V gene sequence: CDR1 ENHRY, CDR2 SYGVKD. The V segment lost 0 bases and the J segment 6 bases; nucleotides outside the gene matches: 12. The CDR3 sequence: CAISESLAGGPLINEQFF. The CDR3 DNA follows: TGTGCCATCAGTGAGTCGTTGGCGGGAGGGCCTCTAATCAATGAGCAGTTCTTC.

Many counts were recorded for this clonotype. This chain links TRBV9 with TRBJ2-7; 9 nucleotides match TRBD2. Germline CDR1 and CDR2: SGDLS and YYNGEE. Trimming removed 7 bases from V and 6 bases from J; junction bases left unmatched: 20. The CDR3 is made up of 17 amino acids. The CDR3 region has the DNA TGTGCCAGCGGATTCCCAGCGGGAGGACCAAATCCTTCCGAGCAGTACTTC. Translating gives CASGFPAGGPNPSEQYF.

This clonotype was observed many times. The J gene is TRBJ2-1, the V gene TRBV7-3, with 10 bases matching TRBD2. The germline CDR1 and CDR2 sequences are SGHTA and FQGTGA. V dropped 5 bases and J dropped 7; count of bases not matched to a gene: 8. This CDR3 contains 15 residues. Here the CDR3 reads CASSPPGLASNEQFF. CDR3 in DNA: TGTGCCAGCAGCCCTCCGGGACTAGCGTCGAATGAGCAGTTCTTC.

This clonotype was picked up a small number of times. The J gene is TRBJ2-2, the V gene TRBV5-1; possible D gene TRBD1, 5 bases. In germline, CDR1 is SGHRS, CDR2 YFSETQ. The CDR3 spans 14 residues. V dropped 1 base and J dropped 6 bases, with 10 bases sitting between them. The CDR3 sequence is CASSLQGVPGELFF. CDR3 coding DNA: TGCGCCAGCAGCTTGCAAGGGGTCCCCGGGGAGCTGTTTTTT.

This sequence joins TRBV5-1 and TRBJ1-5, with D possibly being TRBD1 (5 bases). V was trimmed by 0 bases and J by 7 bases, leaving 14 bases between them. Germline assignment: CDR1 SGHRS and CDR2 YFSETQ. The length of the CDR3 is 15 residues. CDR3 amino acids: CASSLDSGKAQPQHF. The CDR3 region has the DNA TGCGCCAGCAGCTTGGATTCAGGGAAGGCCCAGCCCCAGCATTTT.

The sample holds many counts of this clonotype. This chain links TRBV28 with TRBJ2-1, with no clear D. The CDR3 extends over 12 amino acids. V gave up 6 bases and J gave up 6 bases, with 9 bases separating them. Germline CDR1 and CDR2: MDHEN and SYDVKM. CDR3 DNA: TGTGCCAGCAGACGACTCGTCAATGAGCAGTTCTTC. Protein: CASRRLVNEQFF. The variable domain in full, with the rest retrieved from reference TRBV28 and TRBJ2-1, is DVKVTQSSRYLVKRTGEKVFLECVQDMDHENMFWYRQDPGLGLRLIYFSYDVKMKEKGDIPEGYSVSREKKERFSLILESASTNQTSMYLCASRRLVNEQFFGPGTRLTVL.

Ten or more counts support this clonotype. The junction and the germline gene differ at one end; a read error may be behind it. CDR3 amino acids: CASKKWDKAINF. The CDR3, as DNA: TGTGCCAGCAAAAAATGGGACAAGGCTATAAATTTT. V is TRBV28 and J is TRBJ1-3; tentative D call: TRBD1 (6 bases). This CDR3 has 12 amino acids. Germline assignment: CDR1 MDHEN and CDR2 SYDVKM.

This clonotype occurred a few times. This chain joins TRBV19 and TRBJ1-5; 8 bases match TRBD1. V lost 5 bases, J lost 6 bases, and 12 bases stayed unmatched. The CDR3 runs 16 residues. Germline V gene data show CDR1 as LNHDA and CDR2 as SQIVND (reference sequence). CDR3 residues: CASSGLTGDTTQPQHF. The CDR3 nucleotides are TGTGCCAGTAGTGGATTGACAGGGGATACGACTCAGCCCCAGCATTTT.

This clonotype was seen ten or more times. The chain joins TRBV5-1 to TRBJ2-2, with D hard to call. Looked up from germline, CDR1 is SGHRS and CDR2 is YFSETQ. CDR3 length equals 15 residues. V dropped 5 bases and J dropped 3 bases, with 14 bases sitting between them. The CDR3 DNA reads TGCGCCAGCAGGGCTGGGCAGGCCTACACCGGGGAGCTGTTTTTT. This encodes CASRAGQAYTGELFF.

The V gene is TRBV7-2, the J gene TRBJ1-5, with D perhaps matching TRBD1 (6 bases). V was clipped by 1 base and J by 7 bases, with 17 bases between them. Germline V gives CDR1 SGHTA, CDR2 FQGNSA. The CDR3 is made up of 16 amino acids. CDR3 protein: CASSLVGGGADQPQHF. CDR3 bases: TGTGCCAGCAGCTTAGTAGGGGGAGGGGCGGACCAGCCCCAGCATTTT. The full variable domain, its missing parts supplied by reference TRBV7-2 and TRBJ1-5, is GAGVSQSPSNKVTEKGKDVELRCDPISGHTALYWYRQSLGQGLEFLIYFQGNSAPDKSGLPSDRFSAERTGGSVSTLTIQRTQQEDSAVYLCASSLVGGGADQPQHFGDGTRLSIL.

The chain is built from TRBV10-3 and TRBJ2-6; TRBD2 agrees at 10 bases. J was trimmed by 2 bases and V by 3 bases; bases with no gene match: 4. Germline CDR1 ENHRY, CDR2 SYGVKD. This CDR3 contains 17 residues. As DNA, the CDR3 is TGTGCCATCAGTGACGACCTAGCGGGAGCTGGGGCCAACGTCCTGACTTTC. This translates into CAISDDLAGAGANVLTF.

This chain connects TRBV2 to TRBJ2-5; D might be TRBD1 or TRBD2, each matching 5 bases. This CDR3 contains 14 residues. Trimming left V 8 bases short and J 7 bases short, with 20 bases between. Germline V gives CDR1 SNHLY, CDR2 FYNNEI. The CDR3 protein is CASDPNRTGGTQYF. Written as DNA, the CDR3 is TGTGCCAGCGACCCCAACAGGACCGGAGGGACCCAGTACTTC.

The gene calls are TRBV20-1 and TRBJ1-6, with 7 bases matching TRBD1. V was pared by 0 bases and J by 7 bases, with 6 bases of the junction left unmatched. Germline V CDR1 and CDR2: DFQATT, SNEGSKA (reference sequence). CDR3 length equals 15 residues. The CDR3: CSARDPRTGNSPLHF. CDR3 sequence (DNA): TGCAGTGCTAGAGATCCTAGGACAGGAAATTCACCCCTCCACTTT.

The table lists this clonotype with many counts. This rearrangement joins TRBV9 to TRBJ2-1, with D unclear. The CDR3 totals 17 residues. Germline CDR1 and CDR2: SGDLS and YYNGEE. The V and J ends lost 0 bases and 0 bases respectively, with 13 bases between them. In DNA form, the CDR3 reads TGTGCCAGCAGCGTAGACCCTCCCGGGTCCTCCTACAATGAGCAGTTCTTC. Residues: CASSVDPPGSSYNEQFF.